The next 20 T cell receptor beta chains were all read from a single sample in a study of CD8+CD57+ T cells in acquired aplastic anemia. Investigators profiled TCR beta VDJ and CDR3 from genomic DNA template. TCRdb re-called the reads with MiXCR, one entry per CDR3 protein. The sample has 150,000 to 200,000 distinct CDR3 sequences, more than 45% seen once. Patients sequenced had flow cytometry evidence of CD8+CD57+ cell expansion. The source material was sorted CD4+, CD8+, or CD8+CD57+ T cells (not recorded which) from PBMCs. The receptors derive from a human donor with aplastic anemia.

The CDR3 region is CASSQLQGTEAFF. CDR3 in DNA: TGTGCCAGCAGTCAACTACAGGGAACTGAAGCTTTCTTT. The chain combines TRBV12-3 or TRBV12-4 with TRBJ1-1; tentatively, D is TRBD1 (6 bases). Trimming removed 5 bases from V and 5 bases from J, with 12 bases in between. The CDR3 extends over 13 amino acids.

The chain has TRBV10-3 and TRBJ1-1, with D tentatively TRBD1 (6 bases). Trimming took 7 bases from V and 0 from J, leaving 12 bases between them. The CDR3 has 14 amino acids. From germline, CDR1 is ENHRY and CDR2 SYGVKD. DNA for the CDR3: TGTGCCATCAATGGGGGCGGCATGAACACTGAAGCTTTCTTT. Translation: CAINGGGMNTEAFF.

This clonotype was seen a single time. The CDR3 region is CASSLTGTVDSGNTIYF. The CDR3 DNA is TGTGCCAGCAGTTTAACCGGGACAGTGGACTCTGGAAACACCATATATTTT. The rearrangement links TRBV12-3 or TRBV12-4 to TRBJ1-3, with 7 positions matching TRBD1. The CDR3 runs to 17 residues. The junction had 7 bases not matched to a gene; V was cut back by 2 bases and J by 0 bases.

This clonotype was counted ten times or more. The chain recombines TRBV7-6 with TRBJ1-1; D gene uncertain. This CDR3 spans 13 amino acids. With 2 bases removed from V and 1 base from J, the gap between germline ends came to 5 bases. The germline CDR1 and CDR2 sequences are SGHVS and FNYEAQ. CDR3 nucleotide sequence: TGTGCCAGCAGCTTAACCACGAACACTGAAGCTTTCTTT. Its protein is CASSLTTNTEAFF.

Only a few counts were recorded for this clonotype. CDR3 in DNA: TGTGCCAGCAGTTACCTTACGGGGGGGGCCTCCTACAATGAGCAGTTCTTC. Protein: CASSYLTGGASYNEQFF. V gene TRBV6-2 or TRBV6-3 combines with J gene TRBJ2-1; 8 bases fit TRBD2. Germline CDR1 is MNHEY and CDR2 is SVGEGT. J gave up 0 bases and V 2 bases, and 6 bases lay outside the gene matches. This CDR3 is built from 17 residues.

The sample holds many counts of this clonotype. CDR3 DNA: TGTGCCAGCAGCTGGACAGATTATATGGGCGACGAGCAGTACTTC. Translated, it gives CASSWTDYMGDEQYF. V and J are TRBV5-6 and TRBJ2-7, with D perhaps matching TRBD1 (6 bases). The CDR3 covers 15 residues. V was pared by 3 bases and J by 5 bases, with 18 bases between. Germline lookup yields CDR1 SGHDT and CDR2 YYEEEE.

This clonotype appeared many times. DNA of the CDR3: TGCGCCAGCAGCCAAGGACAAACAGGGGGCGCGGAGCCCCAGCATTTT. The encoded protein is CASSQGQTGGAEPQHF. The J gene is TRBJ1-5, the V gene TRBV4-1; 9 bases match TRBD1. The CDR3 extends over 16 amino acids. J lost 8 bases, V lost 1 base, and 9 bases had no gene match. CDR1 MGHRA and CDR2 YSYEKL come from the germline V gene.

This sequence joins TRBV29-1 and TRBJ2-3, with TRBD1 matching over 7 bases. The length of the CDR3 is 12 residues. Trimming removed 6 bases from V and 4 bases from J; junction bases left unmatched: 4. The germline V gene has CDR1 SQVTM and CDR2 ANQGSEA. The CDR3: CSVGQPADTQYF. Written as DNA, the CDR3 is TGCAGCGTGGGACAGCCGGCAGATACGCAGTATTTT.

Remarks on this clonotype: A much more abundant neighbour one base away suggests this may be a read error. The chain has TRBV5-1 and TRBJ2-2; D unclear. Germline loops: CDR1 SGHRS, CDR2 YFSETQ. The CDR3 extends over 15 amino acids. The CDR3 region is CAGSRADANTGELFF. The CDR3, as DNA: TGCGCCGGCAGTAGGGCAGACGCGAACACCGGGGAGCTGTTTTTT. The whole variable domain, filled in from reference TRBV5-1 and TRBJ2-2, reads KAGVTQTPRYLIKTRGQQVTLSCSPISGHRSVSWYQQTPGQGLQFLFEYFSETQRNKGNFPGRFSGRQFSNSRSEMNVSTLELGDSALYLCAGSRADANTGELFFGEGSRLTVL.

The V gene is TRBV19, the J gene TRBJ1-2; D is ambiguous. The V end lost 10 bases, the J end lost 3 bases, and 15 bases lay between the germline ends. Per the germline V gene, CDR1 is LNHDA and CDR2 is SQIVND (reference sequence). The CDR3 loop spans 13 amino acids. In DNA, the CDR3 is TGTGCCACCTTCAGTATTTGGGACTATGGCTACACCTTC. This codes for CATFSIWDYGYTF.

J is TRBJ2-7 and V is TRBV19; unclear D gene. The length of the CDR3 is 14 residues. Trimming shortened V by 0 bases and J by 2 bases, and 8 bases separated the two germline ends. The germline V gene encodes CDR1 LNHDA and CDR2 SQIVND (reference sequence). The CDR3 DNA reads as TGTGCCAGTAGTATAGACGGCGCTACCTACGAGCAGTACTTC. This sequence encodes CASSIDGATYEQYF.

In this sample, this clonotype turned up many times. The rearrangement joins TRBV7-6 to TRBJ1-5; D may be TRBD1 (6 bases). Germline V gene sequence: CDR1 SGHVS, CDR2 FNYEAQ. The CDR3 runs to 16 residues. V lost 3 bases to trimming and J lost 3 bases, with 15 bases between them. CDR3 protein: CASSFTGTQDNQPQHF. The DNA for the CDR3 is TGTGCCAGCAGCTTTACCGGGACACAAGACAATCAGCCCCAGCATTTT.

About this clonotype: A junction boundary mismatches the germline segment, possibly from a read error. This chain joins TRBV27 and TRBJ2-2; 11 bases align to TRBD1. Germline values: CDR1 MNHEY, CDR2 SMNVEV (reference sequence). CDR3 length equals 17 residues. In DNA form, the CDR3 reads TGTGCCAGCAGTTCGCCGGGACAGGGGGTTAACACGGGGGAGCTGTTTTTT. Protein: CASSSPGQGVNTGELFF.

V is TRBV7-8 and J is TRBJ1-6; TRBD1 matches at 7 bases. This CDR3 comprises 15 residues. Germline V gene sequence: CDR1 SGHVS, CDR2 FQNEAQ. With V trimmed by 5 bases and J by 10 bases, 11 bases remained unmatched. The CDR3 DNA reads TGTGCCAGCAGCCACAAGGACCAGGGGGGGTCACCCCTCCACTTT. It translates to CASSHKDQGGSPLHF.

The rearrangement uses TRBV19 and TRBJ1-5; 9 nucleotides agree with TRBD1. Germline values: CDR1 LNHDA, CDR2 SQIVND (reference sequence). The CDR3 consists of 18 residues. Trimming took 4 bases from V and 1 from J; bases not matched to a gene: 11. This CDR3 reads CASSTGDREGKSNQPQHF. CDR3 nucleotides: TGTGCCAGTAGTACTGGGGACAGGGAAGGGAAAAGCAATCAGCCCCAGCATTTT. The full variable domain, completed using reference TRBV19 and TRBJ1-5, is DGGITQSPKYLFRKEGQNVTLSCEQNLNHDAMYWYRQDPGQGLRLIYYSQIVNDFQKGDIAEGYSVSREKKESFPLTVTSAQKNPTAFYLCASSTGDREGKSNQPQHFGDGTRLSIL.

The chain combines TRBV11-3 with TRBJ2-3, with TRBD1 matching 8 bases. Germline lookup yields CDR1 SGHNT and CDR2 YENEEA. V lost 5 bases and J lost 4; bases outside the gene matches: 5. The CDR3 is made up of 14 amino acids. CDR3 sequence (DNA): TGTGCCAGCAGCCCAGACAGGGGCCCAGATACGCAGTATTTT. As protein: CASSPDRGPDTQYF.

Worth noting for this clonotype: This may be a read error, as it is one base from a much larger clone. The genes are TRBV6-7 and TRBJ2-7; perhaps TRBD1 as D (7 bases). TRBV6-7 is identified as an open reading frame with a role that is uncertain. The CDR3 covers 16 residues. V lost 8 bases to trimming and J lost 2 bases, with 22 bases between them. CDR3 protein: CASDYIADREAYEQYF. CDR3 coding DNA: TGTGCCAGCGATTACATAGCTGACAGGGAGGCCTACGAGCAGTACTTC.

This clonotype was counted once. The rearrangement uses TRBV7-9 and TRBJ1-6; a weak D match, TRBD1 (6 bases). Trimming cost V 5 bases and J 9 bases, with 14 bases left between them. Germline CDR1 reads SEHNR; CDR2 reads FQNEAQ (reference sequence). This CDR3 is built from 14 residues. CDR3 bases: TGTGCCAGCAGCCGACAGGCCGACGGTTCACCCCTCCACTTT. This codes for CASSRQADGSPLHF.

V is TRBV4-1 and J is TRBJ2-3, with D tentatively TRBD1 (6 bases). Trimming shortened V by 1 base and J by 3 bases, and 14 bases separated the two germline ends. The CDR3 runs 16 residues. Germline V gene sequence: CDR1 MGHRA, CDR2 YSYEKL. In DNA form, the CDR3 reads TGCGCCAGCAGCCAAGTACAGGGAAGGTTAACAGATACGCAGTATTTT. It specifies CASSQVQGRLTDTQYF.

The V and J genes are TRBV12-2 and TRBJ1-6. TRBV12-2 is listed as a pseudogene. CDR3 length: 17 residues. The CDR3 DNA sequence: TGTGCAAGTCGCTTAGCGGGGCAGTCCCACGGTGGTTCACCCCTCCACTTT. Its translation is CASRLAGQSHGGSPLHF.